The 6 T cell receptor beta chains in this list originate from one sample, sequenced in a study of blood T cell repertoires in COVID-19. The data were produced by immunoSEQ multiplex PCR, yet TCRdb's version contains in-frame clones alone and is incomplete. The sample lists 300,000 to 400,000 clones, just over 85% occurring once. Sample: PBMCs or T cells enriched from blood (not recorded which). All receptors come from a woman between 35 and 50 years old with acute COVID-19.

The gene calls are TRBV28 and TRBJ1-2, with 8 nucleotides matching TRBD1. After removal of 3 bases from V and 1 base from J, the junction contained 1 base not matched to a gene. Germline V lookup: CDR1 MDHEN, CDR2 SYDVKM. This CDR3 region has 14 residues. The CDR3 bases are TGTGCCAGCAGTTTTACAGGGGGTAACTATGGCTACACCTTC. It is translated as CASSFTGGNYGYTF.

This sequence joins TRBV18 and TRBJ2-7, with no clear D. Germline CDR1 reads KGHSH; CDR2 reads LQKENI. Trimming shortened V by 2 bases and J by 2 bases, and 10 bases separated the two germline ends. The CDR3 runs 14 residues. CDR3: CASSPNPGTYEQYF. The CDR3 nucleotides read TGTGCCAGCTCACCAAATCCAGGCACCTACGAGCAGTACTTC.

The V gene is TRBV5-8, the J gene TRBJ2-5, with 8 positions matching TRBD1. The CDR3 length is 12 residues. V dropped 4 bases and J dropped 4; count of bases not matched to a gene: 0. Germline values: CDR1 SGHTS, CDR2 YDEGEE. The CDR3 coding sequence is TGTGCCAGCAGCGGGACAGGAGAGACCCAGTACTTC. Residues: CASSGTGETQYF.

There are a few counts of this clone. The chain is built from TRBV6-5 and TRBJ2-7; TRBD2 agrees at 7 bases. Trimming took 7 bases from V and 7 from J; bases not matched to a gene: 10. The CDR3 totals 13 residues. Germline-derived CDR1 and CDR2 are MNHEY and SVGAGI. The CDR3 DNA is TGTGCCAGCACCTCTAGACTAGCTGGTGAGCAGTACTTC. Translated: CASTSRLAGEQYF.

As concerns this clone: This same CDR3 is encoded by further DNA sequences in the sample. V and J are TRBV5-1 and TRBJ1-2; D may be TRBD1 (6 bases). The germline CDR1 and CDR2 sequences are SGHRS and YFSETQ. CDR3 length: 13 amino acids. V was cut by 0 bases and J by 7 bases, with 10 bases left in between. The DNA for the CDR3 is TGCGCCAGCAGCTTGGACAGGGTTAGTGGCTACACCTTC. Translated, it gives CASSLDRVSGYTF.

This chain joins TRBV19 and TRBJ2-7; TRBD1 aligns across 9 bases. Germline V gives CDR1 LNHDA, CDR2 SQIVND (reference sequence). The CDR3 sequence is 15 residues long. The J segment lost 1 base and the V segment lost 4 bases, leaving 5 bases of the junction unmatched. This CDR3 reads CASSRAGTGSYEQYF. The DNA of the CDR3 is TGTGCCAGTAGTAGAGCCGGGACAGGGTCCTACGAGCAGTACTTC. Complete variable domain (other parts from reference TRBV19 and TRBJ2-7): DGGITQSPKYLFRKEGQNVTLSCEQNLNHDAMYWYRQDPGQGLRLIYYSQIVNDFQKGDIAEGYSVSREKKESFPLTVTSAQKNPTAFYLCASSRAGTGSYEQYFGPGTRLTVT.